This TCR beta chain appears in the sequencing data of a study of cytomegalovirus exposure and HLA in healthy donors. Study outcomes and limitations: TCR sequences were mostly rare, though some public TCRs occurred in many donors. In a later analysis, V- and J-gene trimming of beta chains associated with a DCLRE1C missense variant, replicated independently.

Losses at the gene ends were 4 bases for V and 7 bases for J; bases not matched to a gene: 10. The CDR3 covers 15 residues. The V gene's germline CDR1 is WSHSY and CDR2 SAAADI. Primers: 60 Vbeta forward and 13 Jbeta reverse. Clones were read by immunoSEQ multiplex PCR, and TCRdb kept only the in-frame ones, dropping some. Of 150,000 to 200,000 clones listed, more than 75% are singletons. In regard to this clone: The target antigen is unknown.

The material sequenced was PBMCs. The TCR comes from a man aged 35 to 55 in good health and CMV-seronegative. V usage is TRBV10-2 and J usage is TRBJ1-5; TRBD1 aligns across 7 bases. CDR3 sequence (DNA): TGCGCCAGCAGTGGAGAAGAGGGGGCAGGACAGCCCCAGCATTTT. This sequence encodes CASSGEEGAGQPQHF.